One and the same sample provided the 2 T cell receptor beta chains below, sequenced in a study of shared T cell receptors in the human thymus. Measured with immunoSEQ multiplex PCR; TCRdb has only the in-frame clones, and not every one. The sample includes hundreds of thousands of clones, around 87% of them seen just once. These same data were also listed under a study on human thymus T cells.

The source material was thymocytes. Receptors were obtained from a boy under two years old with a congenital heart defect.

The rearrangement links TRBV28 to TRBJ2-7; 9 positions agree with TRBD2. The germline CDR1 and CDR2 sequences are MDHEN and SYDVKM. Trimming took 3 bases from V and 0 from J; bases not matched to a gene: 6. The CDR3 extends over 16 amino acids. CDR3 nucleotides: TGTGCCAGCAGTTTGGGGACTAGCCAGAGCTCCTACGAGCAGTACTTC. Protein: CASSLGTSQSSYEQYF.

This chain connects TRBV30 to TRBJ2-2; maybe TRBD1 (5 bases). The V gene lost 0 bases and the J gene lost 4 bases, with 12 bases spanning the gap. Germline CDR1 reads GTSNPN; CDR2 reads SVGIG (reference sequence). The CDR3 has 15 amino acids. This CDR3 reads CAWSVGQGITGELFF. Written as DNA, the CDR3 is TGTGCCTGGAGTGTCGGGCAGGGAATCACCGGGGAGCTGTTTTTT.